Given below is one T cell receptor (beta chain) in context. Its antigen remains unidentified. The sample belongs to a study of response to subunit inactivated influenza vaccine. TCRdb reprocessed the RT-PCR reads with MiXCR, giving one entry per CDR3 protein. The sample includes approximately 530,000 distinct CDR3 sequences, over 10% seen only once; the top ten take around 13%. General observations from the study: Each seasonal influenza vaccination, the authors suggested, recruits few new T cells.

Germline assignment: CDR1 MGHRA and CDR2 YSYEKL. Trimming took 1 base from V and 8 from J; bases not matched to a gene: 8. The CDR3 has 15 amino acids. The V and J genes are TRBV4-1 and TRBJ2-3; 8 bases are shared with TRBD2. The source was PBMCs from blood, collected roughly 6 weeks after vaccination. The receptor was derived from a man aged 45-65 years who received an inactivated influenza vaccine. CDR3 DNA sequence: TGCGCCAGCAGCCAAGGCCGGGGGGGCGGAGGTACGCAGTATTTT. Protein sequence: CASSQGRGGGGTQYF.